These T cell receptor beta chains were read from a single sample in a study of vaccination and CD4 T cells after COVID-19. One entry per CDR3 protein, called by TCRdb with MiXCR from the PCR reads. Among tens of thousands of distinct CDR3 sequences listed, 40% to 45% were seen once. Their recognized antigens are unknown. Sequenced material: CD4+ T cells from blood, cultured in vitro, taken about 7 months after SARS-CoV-2 vaccination. The receptors stem from a human donor who had recovered from COVID-19. Each CDR3 is given without its conserved first and last residue. The order of the fields is V gene, J gene, CDR3 protein.

v_call: TRBV28
j_call: TRBJ2-7
cdr3_aa: ATRARGSYEQY

v_call: TRBV6-5
j_call: TRBJ2-5
cdr3_aa: ASSYRDRGEETQY

v_call: TRBV6-5
j_call: TRBJ2-5
cdr3_aa: ASSYPDRGQETQY

v_call: TRBV20-1
j_call: TRBJ1-2
cdr3_aa: RAQAEGRPNYGYT

v_call: TRBV20-1
j_call: TRBJ1-2
cdr3_aa: SASPGQGIYGYT

v_call: TRBV7-2
j_call: TRBJ2-1
cdr3_aa: ASSLARTSGEQF

v_call: TRBV7-2
j_call: TRBJ2-1
cdr3_aa: ASSLGDSGYNEQF

v_call: TRBV20-1
j_call: TRBJ2-7
cdr3_aa: SATSYEQY

v_call: TRBV20-1
j_call: TRBJ1-6
cdr3_aa: SARTGSYNSPLH

v_call: TRBV20-1
j_call: TRBJ2-5
cdr3_aa: SAAWEQETQY

v_call: TRBV7-9
j_call: TRBJ2-1
cdr3_aa: ASSPSRGGPYNEQF

v_call: TRBV29-1
j_call: TRBJ2-3
cdr3_aa: SVEREPRGDTQY

v_call: TRBV28
j_call: TRBJ1-5
cdr3_aa: ASFEGRYQPQH

v_call: TRBV28
j_call: TRBJ2-3
cdr3_aa: ASSSHGQGLSDTQY

v_call: TRBV28
j_call: TRBJ2-3
cdr3_aa: ASSSVPGQGVFSTDTQY

v_call: TRBV7-8
j_call: TRBJ1-4
cdr3_aa: ASSHGQSVGKLF

v_call: TRBV6-4
j_call: TRBJ2-4
cdr3_aa: ARNIQY

v_call: TRBV20-1
j_call: TRBJ1-3
cdr3_aa: SARALASGNTIY

v_call: TRBV7-9
j_call: TRBJ1-2
cdr3_aa: ASSQWGSLAWGYT

v_call: TRBV6-1
j_call: TRBJ2-7
cdr3_aa: ASTPGQASSYEQY